These 23 T cell receptor beta chains came from one sample sequenced in a study of OX40 agonist ivuxolimab in advanced cancers. The repertoire was sequenced with immunoSEQ multiplex PCR; TCRdb's copy has only in-frame clones and lacks some. The table lists some 46,000 clones, nearly 90% of them singletons. The input for sequencing was CD4+ or CD8+ T cells sorted from blood, taken in a trial of the OX40 agonist ivuxolimab. The receptors stem from an adult with an advanced solid tumor such as melanoma, head and neck, liver or kidney cancer.

This clone was picked up one time. The chain uses TRBV4-1 and TRBJ2-1; no clear D. Trimming shortened V by 4 bases and J by 1 base, and 11 bases separated the two germline ends. This CDR3 has 15 residues. Germline CDR1 MGHRA, CDR2 YSYEKL. In nucleotides, the CDR3 is TGCGCCAGCAGCCCAGAAGTGGATTCCTACAATGAGCAGTTCTTC. Translated, it gives CASSPEVDSYNEQFF.

The rearrangement joins TRBV2 to TRBJ1-4; D might be TRBD1 (6 bases). The CDR3 consists of 12 residues. Between the trimmed V and J ends, which lost 8 bases and 8 bases, there was a span of 12 bases. Germline lookup yields CDR1 SNHLY and CDR2 FYNNEI. In DNA form, the CDR3 reads TGTGCCAGCCGGGGGCTGGGGGAAAAACTGTTTTTT. Amino acids: CASRGLGEKLFF.

The CDR3 protein is CASGVGIWDEQFF. As DNA, the CDR3 is TGTGCTAGTGGCGTGGGGATTTGGGATGAGCAGTTCTTC. J is TRBJ2-1 and V is TRBV12-5; D call uncertain. The CDR3 has 13 amino acids. CDR1 is LGHNT and CDR2 is FRNRAP in the germline V gene. Trimming shortened V by 6 bases and J by 8 bases, and 14 bases separated the two germline ends.

The chain recombines TRBV6-1 with TRBJ1-5, with D unresolved. This CDR3 spans 11 amino acids. The V and J ends lost 8 bases and 11 bases respectively, with 13 bases between them. Germline lookup yields CDR1 MNHNS and CDR2 SASEGT. CDR3 loop: CASETGWSQHF. In DNA form, the CDR3 reads TGTGCCAGCGAAACGGGTTGGTCCCAGCATTTT.

This clone is a singleton in its sample. The V gene is TRBV7-9, the J gene TRBJ2-4, with 8 bases lining up with TRBD1. The CDR3 has 16 residues. The germline V gene has CDR1 SEHNR and CDR2 FQNEAQ (reference sequence). The J segment lost 8 bases and the V segment lost 4 bases, leaving 13 bases of the junction unmatched. The CDR3 loop is CASSSQGRGPLDIQYF. The DNA of the CDR3 is TGTGCCAGCAGCTCACAAGGCAGGGGGCCTCTGGACATTCAGTACTTC.

J is TRBJ2-2 and V is TRBV6-6; TRBD2 matches 7 bases. The junction had 4 bases not matched to a gene; V was cut back by 8 bases and J by 1 base. The CDR3 is 14 amino acids. Germline assignment: CDR1 MNHNY and CDR2 SVGAGI (reference sequence). CDR3 nucleotides: TGTGCCAGCCACCGGGGGGTGAACACCGGGGAGCTGTTTTTT. Its protein is CASHRGVNTGELFF.

The rearrangement links TRBV21-1 to TRBJ1-2; the D call in the table, TRBD1, was not verified against the DNA. TRBV21-1 is an annotated pseudogene. The CDR3 has 17 residues. Here the CDR3 DNA reads TGTGCCAGCAGCAAAGAGGGTAGGGACAGGGACAACTATGGCTACACCTTC. It yields the protein CASSKEGRDRDNYGYTF.

This sequence joins TRBV6-6 and TRBJ1-1; D remains ambiguous. Germline loops: CDR1 MNHNY, CDR2 SVGAGI (reference sequence). CDR3 size: 16 residues. V was trimmed by 3 bases and J by 1 base, leaving 15 bases between them. The CDR3 coding sequence is TGTGCCAGCAGTTATAGGGCACTTCCTACGAACACTGAAGCTTTCTTT. It yields the protein CASSYRALPTNTEAFF.

V usage is TRBV27 and J usage is TRBJ1-2; 7 bases are a match to TRBD1. V shed 6 bases, J shed 1 base, and the junction held 8 bases outside the gene matches. The CDR3 runs 15 residues. Germline V gives CDR1 MNHEY, CDR2 SMNVEV (reference sequence). This CDR3 is CASRTGTEINYGYTF. The CDR3 bases are TGTGCCAGCAGGACCGGGACAGAAATTAACTATGGCTACACCTTC.

The CDR3 coding sequence is TGTGCCAGCAGCCTTAGCGGGGGGGCCGTGGAGACCCAGTACTTC. Translating it yields CASSLSGGAVETQYF. The chain carries TRBV7-3 and TRBJ2-5; 11 nucleotides align to TRBD2. CDR1 and CDR2 (germline): SGHTA, FQGTGA. Unmatched junction bases numbered 7, after V lost 5 bases and J lost 5 bases. The CDR3 totals 15 residues.

Turning to this clone: An end of the junction does not agree with germline; a read error may underlie this. The chain links TRBV13 to TRBJ1-5, with TRBD1 matching 8 bases. The CDR3 has 14 amino acids. Germline V CDR1 and CDR2: PRHDT, FYEKMQ (reference sequence). Written as DNA, the CDR3 is TGTGCCAGCAGCCTAGGACAGGGAAATCAGCCCCAGCATTTT. It translates to CASSLGQGNQPQHF.

The V call is TRBV7-9, the J call TRBJ2-5; the D gene is possibly TRBD2 (6 bases). The length of the CDR3 is 15 residues. From germline, CDR1 is SEHNR and CDR2 FQNEAQ (reference sequence). Trimming left V 6 bases short and J 2 bases short, with 16 bases between. CDR3 in amino acids: CASRRTGTPQETQYF. The DNA for the CDR3 is TGTGCCAGCAGGAGAACCGGGACTCCACAAGAGACCCAGTACTTC.

The rearrangement joins TRBV7-8 to TRBJ1-3; D possibly corresponds to TRBD1 (6 bases). Between the trimmed V and J ends, which lost 5 bases and 8 bases, there was a span of 19 bases. CDR3 size: 15 residues. Germline CDR1 and CDR2: SGHVS and FQNEAQ. This CDR3 reads CASSAPTGSRHTIYF. CDR3 DNA: TGTGCCAGCAGCGCACCAACAGGGAGTCGGCACACCATATATTTT.

In DNA form, the CDR3 reads TGTGCCAGTAGTATGGTGCCCACAGATACGCAGTATTTT. Its protein is CASSMVPTDTQYF. The chain combines TRBV19 with TRBJ2-3; D gene uncertain. Trimming cost V 3 bases and J 2 bases, with 6 bases left between them. Germline V gene sequence: CDR1 LNHDA, CDR2 SQIVND (reference sequence). The CDR3 spans 13 residues.

The rearrangement joins TRBV4-1 to TRBJ1-2; 9 bases line up with TRBD1. This CDR3 spans 16 amino acids. The ends lost 2 bases at V and 3 bases at J; junction bases unmatched: 7. From germline, CDR1 is MGHRA and CDR2 YSYEKL. This chain's CDR3 is CASSQTQGARDYGYTF. CDR3 sequence (DNA): TGCGCCAGCAGCCAAACACAGGGGGCAAGAGACTATGGCTACACCTTC.

The chain employs TRBV28 and TRBJ1-5; 9 nucleotides line up with TRBD1. Germline assignment: CDR1 MDHEN and CDR2 SYDVKM. Losses at the gene ends were 8 bases for V and 5 bases for J; bases not matched to a gene: 7. The CDR3 spans 14 residues. The CDR3 here is CASGNRGLHQPQHF. DNA for the CDR3: TGTGCCAGCGGCAACAGGGGGCTCCATCAGCCCCAGCATTTT.

The chain carries TRBV12-5 and TRBJ2-7, with 8 bases that match TRBD1. Germline CDR1 and CDR2: LGHNT and FRNRAP. V was pared by 1 base and J by 5 bases, with 1 base of the junction left unmatched. CDR3 length equals 13 residues. The CDR3 region is CASGLGTGNEQYF. CDR3 coding DNA: TGTGCTAGTGGTTTGGGGACAGGGAACGAGCAGTACTTC.

The V call is TRBV5-1, the J call TRBJ2-1; tentative D call: TRBD1 (5 bases). Deletions cut 0 bases from V and 6 bases from J, with 13 bases between. CDR3 size: 15 residues. Germline V gene data show CDR1 as SGHRS and CDR2 as YFSETQ. CDR3 loop: CASSLDRGPGNEQFF. The CDR3 DNA is TGCGCCAGCAGCTTGGATAGGGGCCCGGGCAATGAGCAGTTCTTC.

The genes are TRBV27 and TRBJ1-4; 9 positions match TRBD1. The V gene's germline CDR1 is MNHEY and CDR2 SMNVEV (reference sequence). V lost 4 bases and J lost 3; bases outside the gene matches: 6. The CDR3 length is 16 residues. The CDR3 here is CASSSPDRGPNEKLFF. CDR3 sequence (DNA): TGTGCCAGCAGTTCGCCGGACAGGGGACCTAATGAAAAACTGTTTTTT.

V gene TRBV4-1 combines with J gene TRBJ1-2, with TRBD1 matching over 10 bases. This CDR3 contains 15 residues. V lost 1 base, J lost 6 bases, and 5 bases stayed unmatched. The germline CDR1 and CDR2 sequences are MGHRA and YSYEKL. As DNA, the CDR3 is TGCGCCAGCAGCCAAGTCGGGACAGGGGACGATGGCTACACCTTC. Protein product: CASSQVGTGDDGYTF.

V usage is TRBV6-6 and J usage is TRBJ1-5; a weak D match, TRBD1 (6 bases). This CDR3 contains 14 residues. Germline CDR1 and CDR2: MNHNY and SVGAGI (reference sequence). The V end lost 5 bases, the J end lost 6 bases, and 14 bases lay between the germline ends. The CDR3 sequence: CASSKGGVCQPQHF. CDR3 nucleotide sequence: TGTGCCAGCAGTAAAGGGGGTGTTTGTCAGCCCCAGCATTTT.

This chain links TRBV25-1 with TRBJ2-2; tentatively, D is TRBD2 (7 bases). Trimming removed 3 bases from V and 3 bases from J, with 8 bases in between. The V gene's germline CDR1 is MGHDK and CDR2 SYGVNS. This CDR3 is built from 14 residues. Written as DNA, the CDR3 is TGTGCCAGCAGTGACGGGGGGCACACCGGGGAGCTGTTTTTT. Its protein product is CASSDGGHTGELFF.

V gene TRBV5-1 combines with J gene TRBJ2-2; D possibly uses TRBD1 or TRBD2 (5 bases each). V was shortened by 4 bases and J by 7 bases, with 11 bases between the two germline ends. The CDR3 consists of 13 residues. Germline CDR1 SGHRS, CDR2 YFSETQ. The CDR3 DNA reads TGCGCCAGCAGCGGGACCACAGTCGGGGAGCTGTTTTTT. This gives the protein CASSGTTVGELFF. Full variable domain (rest looked up from reference TRBV5-1 and TRBJ2-2): KAGVTQTPRYLIKTRGQQVTLSCSPISGHRSVSWYQQTPGQGLQFLFEYFSETQRNKGNFPGRFSGRQFSNSRSEMNVSTLELGDSALYLCASSGTTVGELFFGEGSRLTVL.